The 25 T cell receptor beta chains presented below share a single source sample, sequenced in a study of blood T cell repertoires in COVID-19. Repertoires were generated with immunoSEQ multiplex PCR, while TCRdb's copy carries only in-frame clones and drops some. This table holds 100,000 to 120,000 clones, 85% found once. Specimen: peripheral blood. The receptors originated from a human donor in a cohort sampled during active COVID-19.

The V gene is TRBV4-3, the J gene TRBJ1-1; D gene ambiguous. Trimming stripped 0 bases from V and 4 bases from J, with 12 bases between. The CDR3 loop spans 15 amino acids. The germline V gene encodes CDR1 LGHNA and CDR2 YSLEER. The CDR3 loop is CASSQDQRFGTEAFF. DNA for the CDR3: TGCGCCAGCAGCCAAGATCAGAGGTTTGGCACTGAAGCTTTCTTT.

This clone was seen just once. The rearrangement links TRBV19 to TRBJ2-3, with D possibly TRBD2 on 7 matching bases. V was trimmed by 7 bases and J by 0 bases, leaving 17 bases between them. The CDR3 covers 16 residues. Germline assignment: CDR1 LNHDA and CDR2 SQIVND (reference sequence). The CDR3 bases are TGTGCCAGTACACGGGGGGCATCCTACAGCACAGATACGCAGTATTTT. Translating gives CASTRGASYSTDTQYF.

The chain joins TRBV7-2 to TRBJ1-3, with a tentative D call TRBD1 (5 bases). Germline CDR1 reads SGHTA; CDR2 reads FQGNSA. The CDR3 spans 14 residues. With 2 bases removed from V and 11 bases from J, the gap between germline ends came to 16 bases. CDR3 DNA: TGTGCCAGCAGCTTAACAGGCAACCCTCTTGCCATATATTTT. Translating it yields CASSLTGNPLAIYF.

The J gene is TRBJ1-2, the V gene TRBV6-5; 12 bases fit TRBD1. The V gene's germline CDR1 is MNHEY and CDR2 SVGAGI. The CDR3 spans 15 residues. The J segment lost 7 bases and the V segment lost 7 bases, leaving 10 bases of the junction unmatched. CDR3 protein: CASTLAGTGGLGYTF. CDR3 coding DNA: TGTGCCAGCACCTTAGCCGGGACAGGGGGCCTTGGCTACACCTTC.

J is TRBJ1-1 and V is TRBV11-1, with a weak D call TRBD1 (5 bases). The CDR3 spans 13 residues. Germline CDR1 is SGHAT and CDR2 is FQDESV (reference sequence). The V end was cut by 5 bases, the J end by 11 bases, with 18 bases between. The CDR3 coding sequence is TGTGCCAGCAGCCCAGGCGGTCACAGGCAGGCTTTCTTT. This encodes CASSPGGHRQAFF.

For the CDR3, the DNA is TGTGCCAGCAGTTTGGGATCCGCGGGGTTGGGTACGCAGTATTTT. It is translated as CASSLGSAGLGTQYF. The rearrangement joins TRBV27 to TRBJ2-3, with D perhaps TRBD2 (6 bases). The germline V gene has CDR1 MNHEY and CDR2 SMNVEV (reference sequence). V lost 3 bases, J lost 8 bases, and 18 bases lay in between. The CDR3 contains 15 residues.

This clone was counted between two and nine times. The chain has TRBV4-2 and TRBJ1-5, with D perhaps TRBD1 (6 bases). CDR3 length: 16 amino acids. Per the germline V gene, CDR1 is LGHNA and CDR2 is YNFKEQ. V was shortened by 0 bases and J by 6 bases, with 15 bases between the two germline ends. In DNA, the CDR3 is TGTGCCAGCAGCCAAGATCTCTCCCAGGGGTTTCAGCCCCAGCATTTT. Translation gives CASSQDLSQGFQPQHF.

V gene TRBV7-2 combines with J gene TRBJ1-5; no clear D gene. Germline V gene sequence: CDR1 SGHTA, CDR2 FQGNSA. The V end was cut by 3 bases, the J end by 5 bases, with 11 bases between. The CDR3 consists of 14 residues. CDR3 nucleotide sequence: TGTGCCAGCAGCTTGAACAGTCCACATCAGCCCCAGCATTTT. Translated: CASSLNSPHQPQHF. The variable domain in full, with the rest retrieved from reference TRBV7-2 and TRBJ1-5, is GAGVSQSPSNKVTEKGKDVELRCDPISGHTALYWYRQSLGQGLEFLIYFQGNSAPDKSGLPSDRFSAERTGGSVSTLTIQRTQQEDSAVYLCASSLNSPHQPQHFGDGTRLSIL.

The CDR3 DNA sequence: TGTGCCAGTAGTACAGCCGGGACACCTTACAATGAGCAGTTCTTC. Residues: CASSTAGTPYNEQFF. V gene TRBV19 combines with J gene TRBJ2-1; perhaps TRBD1 as D (6 bases). Germline V gene sequence: CDR1 LNHDA, CDR2 SQIVND (reference sequence). CDR3 length: 15 residues. V gave up 4 bases and J gave up 4 bases, with 14 bases separating them.

V and J are TRBV15 and TRBJ2-7; 10 bases agree with TRBD1. This CDR3 has 15 residues. The V gene end was trimmed by 3 bases and the J gene end by 7 bases; junction bases not matched to a gene: 9. CDR1 and CDR2 from the germline V gene are LNHNV and YYDKDF (reference sequence). The CDR3 bases are TGTGCCACCAGCAGGCCGGGACAGGGGCTAGAGGAGCAGTACTTC. It yields the protein CATSRPGQGLEEQYF. Looking up the rest from reference TRBV15 and TRBJ2-7 gives the full variable domain: DAMVIQNPRYQVTQFGKPVTLSCSQTLNHNVMYWYQQKSSQAPKLLFHYYDKDFNNEADTPDNFQSRRPNTSFCFLDIRSPGLGDTAMYLCATSRPGQGLEEQYFGPGTRLTVT.

The chain joins TRBV9 to TRBJ1-4; possible D gene TRBD1, 5 bases. Germline CDR1 reads SGDLS; CDR2 reads YYNGEE. The CDR3 runs to 14 residues. With 3 bases removed from V and 8 bases from J, the gap between germline ends came to 14 bases. DNA of the CDR3: TGTGCCAGCAGCGGCTGGGGCAAGGCCGAAAAACTGTTTTTT. Translated: CASSGWGKAEKLFF.

The J gene is TRBJ1-1, the V gene TRBV12-3 or TRBV12-4; D is unresolved. Trimming shortened V by 6 bases and J by 0 bases, and 8 bases separated the two germline ends. This CDR3 comprises 13 residues. The CDR3 reads CASSLSLNTEAFF. CDR3 DNA sequence: TGTGCCAGCAGCCTTAGTTTGAACACTGAAGCTTTCTTT.

The gene calls are TRBV5-4 and TRBJ2-3; 7 bases map to TRBD2. The CDR3 length is 14 residues. From germline, CDR1 is SGHNT and CDR2 YYREEE (reference sequence). Trimming at V came to 3 bases and at J to 0 bases, leaving 1 base not matched to a gene. This CDR3 reads CASSWGGSTDTQYF. CDR3 DNA: TGTGCCAGCAGCTGGGGGGGAAGCACAGATACGCAGTATTTT.

V gene TRBV6-6 combines with J gene TRBJ2-7, with D maybe TRBD1 (5 bases). Germline CDR1 reads MNHNY; CDR2 reads SVGAGI (reference sequence). V was trimmed by 4 bases and J by 7 bases, leaving 11 bases between them. This CDR3 region has 12 residues. The CDR3 nucleotides read TGTGCCAGCAGTTCAACAGGTGGGGAGCAGTACTTC. Protein: CASSSTGGEQYF.

In its sample, this clone was seen once. The chain is built from TRBV5-6 and TRBJ2-1; weak D call: TRBD1 (5 bases). V dropped 1 base and J dropped 3 bases, with 20 bases sitting between them. Germline V gene data show CDR1 as SGHDT and CDR2 as YYEEEE. The CDR3 runs to 18 residues. Here the CDR3 reads CASSLYIVGRDDYNEQFF. As DNA, the CDR3 is TGTGCCAGCAGCTTGTATATCGTGGGCAGGGATGACTACAATGAGCAGTTCTTC.

The genes are TRBV5-6 and TRBJ1-1; D uncertain. The CDR3 contains 15 residues. Per the germline V gene, CDR1 is SGHDT and CDR2 is YYEEEE. Trimming removed 0 bases at V and 6 bases at J, with 15 bases between. The CDR3 reads CASSLDLGRKAEAFF. DNA for the CDR3: TGTGCCAGCAGCTTGGATCTGGGGAGGAAGGCTGAAGCTTTCTTT.

This clone has just one count. This rearrangement joins TRBV7-2 to TRBJ2-3, with a tentative D call TRBD2 (6 bases). This CDR3 contains 15 residues. In germline, CDR1 is SGHTA, CDR2 FQGNSA. Deletions cut 4 bases from V and 0 bases from J, with 11 bases between. CDR3 DNA: TGTGCCAGCAGCTCAAGGGGAGGAAGCACAGATACGCAGTATTTT. Encoded protein: CASSSRGGSTDTQYF.

This clone appeared a single time. The chain recombines TRBV4-2 with TRBJ2-5; D not certain. Germline V gene data show CDR1 as LGHNA and CDR2 as YNFKEQ. There are 16 residues in the CDR3. V gave up 1 base and J gave up 1 base, with 13 bases separating them. CDR3 DNA sequence: TGTGCCAGCAGCCAAGGAATTGTCGGCGGCCAAGAGACCCAGTACTTC. Amino acids: CASSQGIVGGQETQYF.

The genes are TRBV28 and TRBJ1-5; unclear D gene. The CDR3 totals 17 residues. The V gene's germline CDR1 is MDHEN and CDR2 SYDVKM. V was cut by 6 bases and J by 0 bases, with 18 bases left in between. The CDR3 spells CASSPGWSGPSNQPQHF. The CDR3 DNA reads as TGTGCCAGCAGCCCGGGGTGGTCCGGCCCTAGCAATCAGCCCCAGCATTTT.

The gene calls are TRBV24-1 and TRBJ1-6; TRBD1 aligns across 9 bases. The junction had 10 bases not matched to a gene; V was cut back by 4 bases and J by 10 bases. This CDR3 has 16 residues. CDR1 and CDR2 (germline): KGHDR, SFDVKD. DNA for the CDR3: TGTGCCACCAGTGAGCCGGGACAGGGATCGGGGTCACCCCTCCACTTT. As protein: CATSEPGQGSGSPLHF.

The rearrangement joins TRBV5-1 to TRBJ1-2; 8 bases fit TRBD1. Germline lookup yields CDR1 SGHRS and CDR2 YFSETQ. CDR3 length: 12 residues. The ends lost 7 bases at V and 7 bases at J; junction bases unmatched: 6. CDR3 region: CASGSGGTGYTF. The DNA for the CDR3 is TGCGCCAGCGGCTCAGGGGGCACTGGCTACACCTTC.

DNA for the CDR3: TGTGCCAGCATCCGAGGGGGCGCGGGGAAAGCGTACAGTGGCTACACCTTC. Translated: CASIRGGAGKAYSGYTF. The V gene is TRBV28, the J gene TRBJ1-2, with TRBD1 matching over 7 bases. J gave up 7 bases and V 7 bases, and 21 bases lay outside the gene matches. This CDR3 comprises 17 residues. Germline CDR1 is MDHEN and CDR2 is SYDVKM.

The chain recombines TRBV15 with TRBJ2-2; 7 positions match TRBD2. The length of the CDR3 is 17 residues. V shed 0 bases, J shed 0 bases, and the junction held 4 bases outside the gene matches. CDR1 is LNHNV and CDR2 is YYDKDF in the germline V gene (reference sequence). CDR3 region: CATSRDRLASNTGELFF. CDR3 sequence (DNA): TGTGCCACCAGCAGAGACAGACTAGCTTCGAACACCGGGGAGCTGTTTTTT.

CDR3 coding DNA: TGTGCCAGCAGCCCAGACAGGAGCTATGGCTACACCTTC. It specifies CASSPDRSYGYTF. The rearrangement joins TRBV7-9 to TRBJ1-2; TRBD1 is a possible D gene (6 bases). The germline gives CDR1 SEHNR, CDR2 FQNEAQ (reference sequence). Trimming removed 5 bases at V and 4 bases at J, with 11 bases between. This CDR3 region has 13 residues. Supplemented by reference TRBV7-9 and TRBJ1-2, the full variable domain reads DTGVSQNPRHKITKRGQNVTFRCDPISEHNRLYWYRQTLGQGPEFLTYFQNEAQLEKSRLLSDRFSAERPKGSFSTLEIQRTEQGDSAMYLCASSPDRSYGYTFGSGTRLTVV.

The chain recombines TRBV12-3 or TRBV12-4 with TRBJ1-1, with D possibly TRBD1 on 5 matching bases. This CDR3 comprises 12 residues. V was pared by 2 bases and J by 6 bases, with 7 bases between. CDR3 bases: TGTGCCAGCAGTTTATCGGGGGCTGAAGCTTTCTTT. This codes for CASSLSGAEAFF.